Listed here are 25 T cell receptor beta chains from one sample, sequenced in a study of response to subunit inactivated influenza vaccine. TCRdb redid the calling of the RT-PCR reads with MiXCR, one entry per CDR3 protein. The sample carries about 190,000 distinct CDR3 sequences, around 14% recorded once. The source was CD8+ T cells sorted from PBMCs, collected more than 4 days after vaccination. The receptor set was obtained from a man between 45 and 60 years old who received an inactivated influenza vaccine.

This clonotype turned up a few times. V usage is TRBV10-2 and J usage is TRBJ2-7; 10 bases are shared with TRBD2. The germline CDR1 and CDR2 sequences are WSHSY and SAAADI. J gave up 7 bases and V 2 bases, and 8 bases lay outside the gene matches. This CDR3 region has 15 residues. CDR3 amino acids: CASSELSGRGREQYF. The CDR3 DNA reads TGCGCCAGCAGTGAGCTCAGCGGGAGGGGAAGGGAGCAGTACTTC.

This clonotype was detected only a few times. DNA of the CDR3: TGTGCCAGCAGCTTAGAGGTCGCAGGGTACGAGCAGTACTTC. It translates to CASSLEVAGYEQYF. J is TRBJ2-7 and V is TRBV7-6, with D possibly matching TRBD1 (5 bases). V lost 1 base and J lost 4, with 11 bases in between. The CDR3 totals 14 residues. Germline loops: CDR1 SGHVS, CDR2 FNYEAQ. The entire variable domain, with the rest obtained from reference TRBV7-6 and TRBJ2-7, is as follows: GAGVSQSPRYKVTKRGQDVALRCDPISGHVSLYWYRQALGQGPEFLTYFNYEAQQDKSGLPNDRFSAERPEGSISTLTIQRTEQRDSAMYRCASSLEVAGYEQYFGPGTRLTVT.

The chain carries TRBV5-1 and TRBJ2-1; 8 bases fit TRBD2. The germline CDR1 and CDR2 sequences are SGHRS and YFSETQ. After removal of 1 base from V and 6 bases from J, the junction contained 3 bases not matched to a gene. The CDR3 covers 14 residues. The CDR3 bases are TGCGCCAGCAGCTTGCGGGGGGGGCCCAATGAGCAGTTCTTC. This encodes CASSLRGGPNEQFF.

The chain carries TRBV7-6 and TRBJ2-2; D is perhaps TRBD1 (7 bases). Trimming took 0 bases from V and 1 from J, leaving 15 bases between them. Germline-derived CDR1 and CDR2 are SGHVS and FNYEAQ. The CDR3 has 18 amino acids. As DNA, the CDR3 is TGTGCCAGCAGCTTAGCGTTCGGGGGACAGCAGAACACCGGGGAGCTGTTTTTT. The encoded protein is CASSLAFGGQQNTGELFF.

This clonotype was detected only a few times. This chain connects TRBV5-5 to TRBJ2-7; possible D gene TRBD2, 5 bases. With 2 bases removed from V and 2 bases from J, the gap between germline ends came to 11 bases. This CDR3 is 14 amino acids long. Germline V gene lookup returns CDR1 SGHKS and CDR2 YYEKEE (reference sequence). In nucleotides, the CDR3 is TGTGCCAGCAGCTTCGAAACCGGGACCTACGAGCAGTACTTC. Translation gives CASSFETGTYEQYF. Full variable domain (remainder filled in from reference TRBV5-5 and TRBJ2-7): DAGVTQSPTHLIKTRGQQVTLRCSPISGHKSVSWYQQVLGQGPQFIFQYYEKEERGRGNFPDRFSARQFPNYSSELNVNALLLGDSALYLCASSFETGTYEQYFGPGTRLTVT.

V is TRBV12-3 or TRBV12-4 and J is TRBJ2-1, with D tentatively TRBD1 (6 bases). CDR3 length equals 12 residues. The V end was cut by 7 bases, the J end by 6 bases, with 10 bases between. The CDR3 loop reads CASTRGSNEQFF. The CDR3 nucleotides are TGTGCCAGCACCAGGGGTTCCAATGAGCAGTTCTTC.

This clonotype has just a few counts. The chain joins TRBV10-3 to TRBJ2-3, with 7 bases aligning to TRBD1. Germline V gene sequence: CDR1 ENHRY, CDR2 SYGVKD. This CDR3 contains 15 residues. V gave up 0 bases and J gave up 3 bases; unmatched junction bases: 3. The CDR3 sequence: CAISESPGQTDTQYF. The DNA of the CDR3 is TGTGCCATCAGTGAGTCTCCGGGACAGACAGATACGCAGTATTTT.

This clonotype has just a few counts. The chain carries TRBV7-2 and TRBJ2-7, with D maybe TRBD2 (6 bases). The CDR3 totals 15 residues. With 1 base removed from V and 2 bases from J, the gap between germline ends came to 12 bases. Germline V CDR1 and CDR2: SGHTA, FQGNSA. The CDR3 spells CASSLVGGGTYEQYF. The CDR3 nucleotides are TGTGCCAGCAGCTTAGTCGGGGGTGGTACCTACGAGCAGTACTTC.

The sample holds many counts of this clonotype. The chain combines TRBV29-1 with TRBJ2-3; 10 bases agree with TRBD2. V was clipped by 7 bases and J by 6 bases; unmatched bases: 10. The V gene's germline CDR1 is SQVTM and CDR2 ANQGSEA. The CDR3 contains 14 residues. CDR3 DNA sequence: TGCAGCGACATTAGCGGGGGGCCCTCCGATACGCAGTATTTT. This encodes CSDISGGPSDTQYF.

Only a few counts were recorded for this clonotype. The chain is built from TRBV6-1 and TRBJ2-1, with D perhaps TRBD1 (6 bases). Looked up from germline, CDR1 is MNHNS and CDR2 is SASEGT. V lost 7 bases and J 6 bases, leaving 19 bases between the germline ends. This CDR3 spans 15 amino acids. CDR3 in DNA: TGTGCCAGCAACCTGGCAGGGGCTGGAGGCAATGAGCAGTTCTTC. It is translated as CASNLAGAGGNEQFF.

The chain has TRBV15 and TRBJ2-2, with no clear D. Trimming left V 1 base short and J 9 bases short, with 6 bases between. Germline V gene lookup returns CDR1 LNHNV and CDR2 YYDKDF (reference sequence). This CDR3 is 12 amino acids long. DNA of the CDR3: TGTGCCACCAGCAGAGGGACCAGGGAGCTGTTTTTT. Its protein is CATSRGTRELFF.

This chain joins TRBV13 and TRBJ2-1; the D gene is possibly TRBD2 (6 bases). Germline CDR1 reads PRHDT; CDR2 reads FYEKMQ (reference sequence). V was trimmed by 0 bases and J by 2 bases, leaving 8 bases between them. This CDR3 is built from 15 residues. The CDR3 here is CASSLGGGTYNEQFF. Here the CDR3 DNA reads TGTGCCAGCAGCTTAGGCGGGGGAACCTACAATGAGCAGTTCTTC.

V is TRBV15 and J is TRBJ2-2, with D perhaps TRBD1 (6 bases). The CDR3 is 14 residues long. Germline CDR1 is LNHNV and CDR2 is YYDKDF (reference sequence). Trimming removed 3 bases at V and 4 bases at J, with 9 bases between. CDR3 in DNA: TGTGCCACCAGCAGCTCAGGGGTCACCGGGGAGCTGTTTTTT. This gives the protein CATSSSGVTGELFF.

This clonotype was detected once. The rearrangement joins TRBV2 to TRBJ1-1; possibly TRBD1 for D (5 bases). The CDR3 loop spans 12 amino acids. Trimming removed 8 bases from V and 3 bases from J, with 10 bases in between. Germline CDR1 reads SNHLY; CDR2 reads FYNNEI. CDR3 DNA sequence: TGTGCCAGCGACCGACAGTACACTGAAGCTTTCTTT. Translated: CASDRQYTEAFF.

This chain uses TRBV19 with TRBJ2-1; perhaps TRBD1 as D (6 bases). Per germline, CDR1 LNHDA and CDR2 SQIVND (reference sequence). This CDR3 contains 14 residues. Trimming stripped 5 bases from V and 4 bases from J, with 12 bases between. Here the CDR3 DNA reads TGTGCCAGTAGTTTGACAGGTATTTACAATGAGCAGTTCTTC. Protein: CASSLTGIYNEQFF.

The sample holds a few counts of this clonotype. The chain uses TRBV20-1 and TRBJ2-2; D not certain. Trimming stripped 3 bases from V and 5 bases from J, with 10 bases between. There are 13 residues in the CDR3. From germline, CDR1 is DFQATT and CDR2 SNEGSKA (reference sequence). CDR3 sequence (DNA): TGCAGTGCTAGTTCTGGGTCAACCGGGGAGCTGTTTTTT. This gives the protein CSASSGSTGELFF.

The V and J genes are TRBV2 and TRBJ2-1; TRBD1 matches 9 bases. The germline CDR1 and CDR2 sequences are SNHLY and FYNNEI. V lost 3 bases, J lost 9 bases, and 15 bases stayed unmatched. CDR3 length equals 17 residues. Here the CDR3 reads CASSEEQTGQGWTEQFF. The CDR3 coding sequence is TGTGCCAGCAGTGAGGAGCAGACGGGACAGGGTTGGACTGAGCAGTTCTTC.

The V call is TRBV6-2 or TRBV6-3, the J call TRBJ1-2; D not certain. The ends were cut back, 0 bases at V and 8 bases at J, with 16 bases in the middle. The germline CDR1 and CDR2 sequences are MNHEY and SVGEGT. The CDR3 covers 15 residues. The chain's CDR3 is CASSYSPRNYGGYTF. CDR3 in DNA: TGTGCCAGCAGTTACTCACCCAGAAACTATGGAGGCTACACCTTC.

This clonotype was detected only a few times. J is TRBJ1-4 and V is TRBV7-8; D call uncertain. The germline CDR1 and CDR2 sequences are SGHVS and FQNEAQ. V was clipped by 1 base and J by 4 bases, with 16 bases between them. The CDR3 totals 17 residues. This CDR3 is CASSLVVASTNNEKLFF. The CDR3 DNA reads TGTGCCAGCAGCTTAGTGGTTGCTTCTACAAATAATGAAAAACTGTTTTTT.

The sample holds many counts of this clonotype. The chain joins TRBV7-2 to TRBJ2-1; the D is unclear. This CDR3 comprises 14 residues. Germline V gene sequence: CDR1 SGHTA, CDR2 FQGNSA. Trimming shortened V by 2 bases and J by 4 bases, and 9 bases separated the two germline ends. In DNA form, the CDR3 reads TGTGCCAGCAGCTTAAGAGGCGGATACAATGAGCAGTTCTTC. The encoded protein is CASSLRGGYNEQFF.

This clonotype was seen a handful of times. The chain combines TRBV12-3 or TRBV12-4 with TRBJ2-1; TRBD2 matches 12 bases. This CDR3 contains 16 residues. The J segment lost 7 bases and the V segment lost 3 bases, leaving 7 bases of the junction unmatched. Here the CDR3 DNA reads TGTGCCAGCAGTTTGCTAGCGGGAGGGCCGCGTAATGAGCAGTTCTTC. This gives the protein CASSLLAGGPRNEQFF.

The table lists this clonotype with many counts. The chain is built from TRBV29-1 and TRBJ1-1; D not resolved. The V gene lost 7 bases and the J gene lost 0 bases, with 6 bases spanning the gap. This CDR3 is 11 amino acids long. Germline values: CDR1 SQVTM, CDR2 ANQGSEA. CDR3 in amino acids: CSGILNTEAFF. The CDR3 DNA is TGCAGCGGAATCCTGAACACTGAAGCTTTCTTT.

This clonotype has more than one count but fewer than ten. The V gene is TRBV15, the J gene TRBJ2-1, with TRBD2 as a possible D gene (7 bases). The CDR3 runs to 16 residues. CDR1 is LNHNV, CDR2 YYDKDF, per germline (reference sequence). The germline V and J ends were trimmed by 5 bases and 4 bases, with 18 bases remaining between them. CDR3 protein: CATSQERGGSYNEQFF. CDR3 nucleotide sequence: TGTGCCACCAGCCAAGAAAGGGGGGGTTCTTACAATGAGCAGTTCTTC.

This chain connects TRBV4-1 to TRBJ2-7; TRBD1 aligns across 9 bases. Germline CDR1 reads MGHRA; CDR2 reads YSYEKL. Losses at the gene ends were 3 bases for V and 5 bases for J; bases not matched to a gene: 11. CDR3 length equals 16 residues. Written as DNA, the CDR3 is TGCGCCAGCAGCCAGCTTCCGGGACAGGGTGTCAACGAGCAGTACTTC. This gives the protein CASSQLPGQGVNEQYF.

In DNA, the CDR3 is TGTGCCAGCAGCTATGACCTGAGGGGGGGCGAATTCTTC. It encodes CASSYDLRGGEFF. The V and J genes are TRBV7-6 and TRBJ2-1, with D possibly matching TRBD2 (7 bases). CDR3 length: 13 amino acids. Trimming shortened V by 4 bases and J by 16 bases, and 20 bases separated the two germline ends. Germline V CDR1 and CDR2: SGHVS, FNYEAQ.